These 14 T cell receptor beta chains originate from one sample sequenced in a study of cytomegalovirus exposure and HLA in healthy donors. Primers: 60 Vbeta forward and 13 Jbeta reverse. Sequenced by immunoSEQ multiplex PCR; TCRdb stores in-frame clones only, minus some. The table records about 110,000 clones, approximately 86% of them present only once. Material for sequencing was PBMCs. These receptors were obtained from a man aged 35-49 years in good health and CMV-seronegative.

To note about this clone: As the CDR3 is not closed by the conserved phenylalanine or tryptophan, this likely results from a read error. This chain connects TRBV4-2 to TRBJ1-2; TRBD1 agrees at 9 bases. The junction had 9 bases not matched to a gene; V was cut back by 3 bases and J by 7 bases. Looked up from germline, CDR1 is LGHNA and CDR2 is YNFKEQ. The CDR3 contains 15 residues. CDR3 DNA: TGTGCCAGCAGCCACGCCGGGACAGGGTTTACTGGCTACACCCTC. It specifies CASSHAGTGFTGYTL.

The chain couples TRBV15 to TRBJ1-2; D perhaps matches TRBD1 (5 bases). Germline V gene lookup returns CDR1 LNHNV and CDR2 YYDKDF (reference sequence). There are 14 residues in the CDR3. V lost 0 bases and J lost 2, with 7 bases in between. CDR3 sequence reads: CATSRDRENYGYTF. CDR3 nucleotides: TGTGCCACCAGCAGAGACAGGGAAAACTATGGCTACACCTTC. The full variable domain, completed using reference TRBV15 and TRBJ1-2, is DAMVIQNPRYQVTQFGKPVTLSCSQTLNHNVMYWYQQKSSQAPKLLFHYYDKDFNNEADTPDNFQSRRPNTSFCFLDIRSPGLGDTAMYLCATSRDRENYGYTFGSGTRLTVV.

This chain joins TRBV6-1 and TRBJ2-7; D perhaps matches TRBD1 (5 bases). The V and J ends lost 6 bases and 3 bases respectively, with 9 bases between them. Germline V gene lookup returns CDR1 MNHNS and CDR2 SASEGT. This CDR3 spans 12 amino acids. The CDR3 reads CASRETDYEQYF. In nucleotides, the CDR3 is TGTGCCAGCAGAGAGACAGACTACGAGCAGTACTTC.

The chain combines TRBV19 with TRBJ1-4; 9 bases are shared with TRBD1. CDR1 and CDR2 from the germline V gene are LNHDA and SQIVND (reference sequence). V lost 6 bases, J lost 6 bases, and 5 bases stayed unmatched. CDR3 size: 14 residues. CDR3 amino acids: CASRDRGGDEKLFF. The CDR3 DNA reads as TGTGCCAGTAGGGACAGGGGCGGAGATGAAAAACTGTTTTTT.

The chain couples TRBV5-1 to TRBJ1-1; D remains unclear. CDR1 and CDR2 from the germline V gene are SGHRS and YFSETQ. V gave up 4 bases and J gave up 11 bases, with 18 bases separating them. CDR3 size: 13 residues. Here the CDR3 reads CASSGDQMTTAFF. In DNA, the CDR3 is TGCGCCAGCAGCGGCGATCAAATGACTACGGCTTTCTTT.

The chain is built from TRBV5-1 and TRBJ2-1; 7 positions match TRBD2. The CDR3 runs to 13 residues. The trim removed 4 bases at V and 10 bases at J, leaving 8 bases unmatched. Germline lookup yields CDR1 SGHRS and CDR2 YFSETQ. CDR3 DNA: TGCGCCAGCAGCCCCGGGGGAGGGGACGAGCAGTTCTTC. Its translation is CASSPGGGDEQFF.

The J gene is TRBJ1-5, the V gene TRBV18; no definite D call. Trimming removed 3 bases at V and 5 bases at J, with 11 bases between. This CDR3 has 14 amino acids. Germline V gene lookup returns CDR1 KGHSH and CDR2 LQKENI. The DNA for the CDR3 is TGTGCCAGCTCACCGGTCCACAGAGATCAGCCCCAGCATTTT. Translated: CASSPVHRDQPQHF.

CDR3 coding DNA: TGTGCCAGCACGAGACAGGACTCACTCACCGGGGAGCTGTTTTTT. It is translated as CASTRQDSLTGELFF. V gene TRBV28 combines with J gene TRBJ2-2, with D tentatively TRBD1 (6 bases). Germline CDR1 reads MDHEN; CDR2 reads SYDVKM. V was trimmed by 7 bases and J by 4 bases, leaving 16 bases between them. This CDR3 contains 15 residues.

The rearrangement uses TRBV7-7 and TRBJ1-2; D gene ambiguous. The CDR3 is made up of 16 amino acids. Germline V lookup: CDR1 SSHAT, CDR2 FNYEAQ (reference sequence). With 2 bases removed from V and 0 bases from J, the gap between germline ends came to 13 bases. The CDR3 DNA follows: TGTGCCAGCAGCTTACGAGGCACCCGACCTAACTATGGCTACACCTTC. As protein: CASSLRGTRPNYGYTF. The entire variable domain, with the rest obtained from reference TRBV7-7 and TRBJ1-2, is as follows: GAGVSQSPRYKVTKRGQDVTLRCDPISSHATLYWYQQALGQGPEFLTYFNYEAQPDKSGLPSDRFSAERPEGSISTLTIQRTEQRDSAMYRCASSLRGTRPNYGYTFGSGTRLTVV.

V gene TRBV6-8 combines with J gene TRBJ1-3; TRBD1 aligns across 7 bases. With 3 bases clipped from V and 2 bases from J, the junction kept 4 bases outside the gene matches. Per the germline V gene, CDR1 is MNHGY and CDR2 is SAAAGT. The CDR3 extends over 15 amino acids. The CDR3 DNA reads TGTGCCAGCAGTTATTCGGACAGGACTGGAAACACCATATATTTT. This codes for CASSYSDRTGNTIYF.

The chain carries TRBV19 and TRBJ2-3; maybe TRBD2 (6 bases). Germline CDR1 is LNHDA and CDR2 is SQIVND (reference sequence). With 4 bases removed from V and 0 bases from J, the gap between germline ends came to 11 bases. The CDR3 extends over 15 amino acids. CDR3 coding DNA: TGTGCCAGTAGTACCCCCGGGGGTAGCACAGATACGCAGTATTTT. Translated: CASSTPGGSTDTQYF.

The CDR3 DNA sequence: TGTGCCAGCAGCCTCATCGGACAGGGGTCCGGGGAGCTGTTTTTT. It translates to CASSLIGQGSGELFF. The chain uses TRBV7-6 and TRBJ2-2; 9 bases align to TRBD1. This CDR3 has 15 residues. Unmatched junction bases numbered 7, after V lost 5 bases and J lost 6 bases. CDR1 and CDR2 (germline): SGHVS, FNYEAQ.

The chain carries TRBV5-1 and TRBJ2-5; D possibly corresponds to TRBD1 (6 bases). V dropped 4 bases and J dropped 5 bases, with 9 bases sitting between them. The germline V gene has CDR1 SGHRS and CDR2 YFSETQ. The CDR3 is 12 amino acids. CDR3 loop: CASSVQGETQYF. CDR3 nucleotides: TGCGCCAGCAGCGTACAGGGCGAGACCCAGTACTTC.

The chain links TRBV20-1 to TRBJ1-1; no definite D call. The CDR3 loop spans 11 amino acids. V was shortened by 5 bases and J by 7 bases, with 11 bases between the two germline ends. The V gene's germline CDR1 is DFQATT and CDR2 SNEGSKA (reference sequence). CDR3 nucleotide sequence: TGCAGTGCTTGTAGGGAGCTTGAAGCTTTCTTT. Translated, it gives CSACRELEAFF.